What follows are 17 T cell receptor beta chains derived from one specimen sequenced in a study of shared clonotypes between healthy human individuals. Data came from immunoSEQ multiplex PCR; TCRdb stores just in-frame clones and leaves some out. The repertoire has over a million clones, about four fifths of them found once; the top ten carry about 0.52%. The sequenced material came from memory CD4+ T cells from PBMCs. This sample's subset: CD45RA-negative fraction. The receptors derive from a man between 18 and 35 years old in good health. Some clones in this sample may be carry-over from other donors' samples.

The rearrangement joins TRBV11-2 to TRBJ2-7, with 7 bases lining up with TRBD1. The length of the CDR3 is 14 residues. The germline CDR1 and CDR2 sequences are SGHAT and FQNNGV. The V and J ends lost 5 bases and 5 bases, in that order; junction bases with no gene match: 9. CDR3 sequence reads: CASSRPGQFNEQYF. In DNA, the CDR3 is TGTGCCAGCAGCCGACCGGGACAGTTTAACGAGCAGTACTTC.

This rearrangement joins TRBV27 to TRBJ2-7; 8 nucleotides align to TRBD2. The CDR3 runs 14 residues. J was trimmed by 1 base and V by 6 bases; bases with no gene match: 5. Germline-derived CDR1 and CDR2 are MNHEY and SMNVEV (reference sequence). Here the CDR3 DNA reads TGTGCCAGCAGAATACTAGCGGCGTCCTACGAGCAGTACTTC. It yields the protein CASRILAASYEQYF.

The chain recombines TRBV7-9 with TRBJ1-4, with D maybe TRBD1 (6 bases). V lost 3 bases, J lost 7 bases, and 18 bases lay in between. The CDR3 totals 16 residues. CDR1 and CDR2 (germline): SEHNR, FQNEAQ (reference sequence). CDR3 DNA: TGTGCCAGCAGCTTGACAGGAGGGCCCTGGGGTGAAAAACTGTTTTTT. Its protein is CASSLTGGPWGEKLFF.

The chain combines TRBV2 with TRBJ2-3; D is uncertain. CDR3 length: 12 residues. The V end was cut by 6 bases, the J end by 4 bases, with 8 bases between. Germline V gene lookup returns CDR1 SNHLY and CDR2 FYNNEI. The CDR3 here is CASSALADTQYF. In nucleotides, the CDR3 is TGTGCCAGCAGCGCCTTAGCAGATACGCAGTATTTT.

The chain joins TRBV6-5 to TRBJ1-1; weak D call: TRBD1 (5 bases). V was trimmed by 2 bases and J by 1 base, leaving 8 bases between them. The CDR3 is made up of 14 amino acids. The germline V gene has CDR1 MNHEY and CDR2 SVGAGI. CDR3: CASSYVGGNTEAFF. Written as DNA, the CDR3 is TGTGCCAGCAGTTACGTCGGGGGGAACACTGAAGCTTTCTTT.

The chain uses TRBV7-3 and TRBJ2-2, with a weak D call TRBD1 (5 bases). Germline V CDR1 and CDR2: SGHTA, FQGTGA. The CDR3 extends over 14 amino acids. Trimming left V 5 bases short and J 12 bases short, with 19 bases between. The CDR3 loop is CASSQEPVKGKLFF. CDR3 sequence (DNA): TGTGCCAGCAGCCAGGAACCTGTAAAGGGGAAGCTGTTTTTT.

This clone occurred a few times. V and J are TRBV7-9 and TRBJ2-1, with TRBD2 matching 7 bases. Germline V gene lookup returns CDR1 SEHNR and CDR2 FQNEAQ (reference sequence). The CDR3 runs 14 residues. V gave up 3 bases and J gave up 9 bases; unmatched junction bases: 8. DNA for the CDR3: TGTGCCAGCAGCTTTGCCCGGACTAGAATTGAGCAGTTCTTC. It encodes CASSFARTRIEQFF.

The chain uses TRBV11-2 and TRBJ2-4; no clear D. CDR3 length: 14 amino acids. The V and J ends lost 5 bases and 9 bases respectively, with 17 bases between them. Per the germline V gene, CDR1 is SGHAT and CDR2 is FQNNGV. The CDR3 coding sequence is TGTGCCAGCAGCGCCGCAGGACGCCCGGGCATTCAGTACTTC. Translation: CASSAAGRPGIQYF. Supplemented by reference TRBV11-2 and TRBJ2-4, the full variable domain reads EAGVAQSPRYKIIEKRQSVAFWCNPISGHATLYWYQQILGQGPKLLIQFQNNGVVDDSQLPKDRFSAERLKGVDSTLKIQPAKLEDSAVYLCASSAAGRPGIQYFGAGTRLSVL.

This chain joins TRBV10-3 and TRBJ2-7, with 8 bases matching TRBD1. V lost 4 bases, J lost 4 bases, and 9 bases stayed unmatched. This CDR3 is built from 15 residues. From germline, CDR1 is ENHRY and CDR2 SYGVKD. The CDR3 DNA is TGTGCCATCAGTGTAGGACAGGGTTTCAAATACGAGCAGTACTTC. Translation: CAISVGQGFKYEQYF.

The rearrangement links TRBV5-1 to TRBJ1-4; D call uncertain. Trimming left V 0 bases short and J 8 bases short, with 17 bases between. The CDR3 has 16 amino acids. The germline V gene encodes CDR1 SGHRS and CDR2 YFSETQ. CDR3 in amino acids: CASSLGLLGSGEKLFF. CDR3 coding DNA: TGCGCCAGCAGCTTGGGCTTACTCGGGAGTGGGGAAAAACTGTTTTTT.

This clone was seen a few times. The chain has TRBV7-2 and TRBJ2-1; 11 positions agree with TRBD2. CDR1 and CDR2 from the germline V gene are SGHTA and FQGNSA. This CDR3 has 18 amino acids. The ends lost 2 bases at V and 0 bases at J; junction bases unmatched: 6. The CDR3 DNA follows: TGTGCCAGCAGCTTACTTCCTAGCGGGAGGTTCTCCTACAATGAGCAGTTCTTC. Translated: CASSLLPSGRFSYNEQFF.

The table lists this clone with many counts. The chain employs TRBV7-2 and TRBJ1-1; TRBD1 aligns across 8 bases. V shed 5 bases and J 0 bases; nucleotides not matched to a gene: 5. This CDR3 has 15 residues. Germline V gene data show CDR1 as SGHTA and CDR2 as FQGNSA. CDR3 sequence reads: CASSQTGVMNTEAFF. For the CDR3, the DNA is TGTGCCAGCAGCCAGACAGGGGTCATGAACACTGAAGCTTTCTTT.

The V and J genes are TRBV5-1 and TRBJ2-7; TRBD2 matches 11 bases. Germline V CDR1 and CDR2: SGHRS, YFSETQ. With 3 bases clipped from V and 0 bases from J, the junction kept 2 bases outside the gene matches. This CDR3 contains 15 residues. CDR3 protein: CASSWGLADSYEQYF. Written as DNA, the CDR3 is TGCGCCAGCAGCTGGGGACTAGCGGACTCCTACGAGCAGTACTTC.

V is TRBV11-3 and J is TRBJ2-7; D is perhaps TRBD1 or TRBD2 (5 bases each). Germline CDR1 reads SGHNT; CDR2 reads YENEEA. This CDR3 region has 13 residues. V lost 9 bases, J lost 3 bases, and 15 bases lay in between. The CDR3 is CARIQGVNYEQYF. For the CDR3, the DNA is TGTGCCAGGATCCAGGGAGTGAACTACGAGCAGTACTTC.

The rearrangement links TRBV11-2 to TRBJ2-2; weak D call: TRBD2 (5 bases). Germline loops: CDR1 SGHAT, CDR2 FQNNGV. CDR3 size: 16 residues. Trimming left V 1 base short and J 1 base short, with 10 bases between. The CDR3 here is CASSLGGQVNTGELFF. CDR3 coding DNA: TGTGCCAGCAGCTTAGGAGGGCAAGTGAACACCGGGGAGCTGTTTTTT.

CDR3 coding DNA: TGTGCCAGCAGCCTACTATCGGGACTAGCGGGTGACAATGAGCAGTTCTTC. Amino acid sequence: CASSLLSGLAGDNEQFF. This sequence joins TRBV14 and TRBJ2-1; 12 bases align to TRBD2. There are 17 residues in the CDR3. The germline gives CDR1 SGHDN, CDR2 FVKESK. Unmatched junction bases numbered 9, after V lost 4 bases and J lost 5 bases.

The genes are TRBV5-6 and TRBJ1-4; 8 nucleotides match TRBD1. The CDR3 runs to 15 residues. The V segment lost 3 bases and the J segment 2 bases; nucleotides outside the gene matches: 3. Per the germline V gene, CDR1 is SGHDT and CDR2 is YYEEEE. The chain's CDR3 is CASSYRQGTNEKLFF. The CDR3 DNA follows: TGTGCCAGCAGCTATAGACAGGGGACTAATGAAAAACTGTTTTTT.